This is a list of T cell receptor beta chains from one sample in a study of T-cell reconstitution after alpha-beta-depleted transplantation in children. TCRdb itself ran the PCR reads through MiXCR, one entry per CDR3 protein. The sample lists 300,000 or so distinct CDR3 sequences, about a tenth occurring once. The sample in question was PBMCs from the stem cell graft donor, obtained from the stem cell graft. The receptors here all came from a human donor who donated a stem cell graft to a child with SCID. Both conserved end residues are trimmed from each CDR3. A D gene is named only where the DNA matches it firmly. Clone size is stated in some rows and not others, as once, few, many or a class when expanded.

-	TRBJ2-5	TRBV3-1	many	ASSHSGTYLQETQY
-	TRBJ2-1	TRBV19	-	ASSTGTRQF
-	TRBJ2-1	TRBV7-9	many	ASRTGSLIDREQF
TRBD1	TRBJ1-1	TRBV20-1	many	SAGYGTGGTEAF
TRBD1	TRBJ2-1	TRBV3-1	few	ASSLDREGNEQF
-	TRBJ1-1	TRBV6-5	-	ASSLQSTTGEAF
-	TRBJ1-1	TRBV27	few	ASMVRGVNTEAF
-	TRBJ2-1	TRBV7-3	few	ASSSGTGSYNEQF
-	TRBJ1-1	TRBV2	few	ASSDRFGNTEAF
TRBD1	TRBJ1-1	TRBV14	-	ASSRRTGLNTEAF
-	TRBJ2-7	TRBV3-1	many	ASSQDWRGGEQY
-	TRBJ2-5	TRBV20-1	many	SAQGQDGETQY
-	TRBJ2-7	TRBV10-1	many	ASSESLFGSSYEQY
-	TRBJ2-3	TRBV20-1	-	SARANSLSTDTQY
-	TRBJ2-2	TRBV5-6	few	ASSLVDSGELF
TRBD2	TRBJ2-2	TRBV7-6	few	ASSLRLAGTTNTGELF
-	TRBJ2-3	TRBV9	few	ASSVDGHSTDTQY
TRBD2	TRBJ2-3	TRBV2	few	ASTPLGLAGGTDTQY
-	TRBJ2-1	TRBV9	-	ASSVGSGREQF
TRBD2	TRBJ2-7	TRBV10-2	-	ASSEGSGRGGSTYEQY
TRBD1	TRBJ1-2	TRBV10-3	many	AISAGQPLYGYT
TRBD2	TRBJ2-3	TRBV6-1	few	ASRGLAGNTDTQY
-	TRBJ2-3	TRBV5-1	many	ASSNQGTYTDTQY
-	TRBJ2-7	TRBV25-1	-	ASSEFYSPYEQY
-	TRBJ2-3	TRBV28	-	ASSRIRPQTADTQY
TRBD1	TRBJ1-4	TRBV6-5	few	ASSPGTGTRKLF
-	TRBJ2-3	TRBV5-1	-	ASSSGYGTDTQY
-	TRBJ2-5	TRBV12-5	few	ASGLVLDARGDSETQY
TRBD1	TRBJ2-5	TRBV20-1	-	SATPGQVQETQY
TRBD2	TRBJ2-7	TRBV20-1	few	SAHQTSGSSYEQY
TRBD2	TRBJ2-3	TRBV6-5	-	ASSYPGLAGRLSTDTQY
-	TRBJ1-2	TRBV20-1	few	SASAGTHYGYT
TRBD1	TRBJ1-2	TRBV6-1	-	ASSGTATRAGYGYT
-	TRBJ2-1	TRBV20-1	-	SAPFVAEQF
-	TRBJ2-1	TRBV7-9	few	ASSSVLPDEQF
TRBD2	TRBJ2-5	TRBV12-3/TRBV12-4	-	ASTLGLAGQETQY
TRBD2	TRBJ2-1	TRBV6-1	few	ASRGTSDGNEQF
-	TRBJ2-3	TRBV3-1	many	ASSPAGGTQY
-	TRBJ2-3	TRBV25-1	many	ASSEAGHPTDTQY
-	TRBJ1-1	TRBV10-1	few	ASSELGFSEAF
-	TRBJ2-7	TRBV12-3/TRBV12-4	-	ASSQVIYEQY
-	TRBJ2-7	TRBV6-5	few	ASSYSIATESYEQY
-	TRBJ2-3	TRBV2	few	ASRVGDTQY
-	TRBJ2-1	TRBV10-2	-	ASISPERNEQF
-	TRBJ2-6	TRBV12-3/TRBV12-4	many	ASRNTGRGANVLT
-	TRBJ1-3	TRBV20-1	many	SAQTEGNTIY
-	TRBJ2-1	TRBV12-3/TRBV12-4	few	ASSPVGGQGNEQF